The next 5 T cell receptor beta chains were all read from a single sample in a study of T cell clusters in autoimmune cytopenias. Multiplex touch-down PCR amplified TRB using TRB-A and TRB-B pools in one tube. TCRdb reworked the multiplex PCR reads into one entry per CDR3 protein, no DNA. The table for this sample gives 6,900 or so distinct CDR3 sequences. TRB was amplified from around 0.25 ug of peripheral blood genomic DNA per sample. Separately, the same data were catalogued under a study of T cell repertoires in aging, cancer and after chemotherapy.

The sample taken for sequencing was peripheral blood. The receptors were sampled from a human donor in good health.

This chain uses TRBV6-1 with TRBJ1-1. The CDR3 consists of 15 residues. Germline lookup yields CDR1 MNHNS and CDR2 SASEGT. The CDR3 is CASSRGSRTNTEAFF.

The J gene is TRBJ1-1, the V gene TRBV5-6; checking the TCRdb D call of TRBD1 is not possible without DNA. This CDR3 is built from 15 residues. Germline CDR1 reads SGHDT; CDR2 reads YYEEEE. The CDR3 is CASSLARQGNTEAFF.

This sequence joins TRBV7-9 and TRBJ2-7. Looked up from germline, CDR1 is SEHNR and CDR2 is FQNEAQ (reference sequence). The CDR3 is 12 residues long. The CDR3 here is CASSLLDYEQYF.

The chain carries TRBV6-6 and TRBJ2-1; TCRdb proposes TRBD1, but this gene call is untestable without DNA. The CDR3 loop spans 16 amino acids. Germline V CDR1 and CDR2: MNHNY, SVGAGI (reference sequence). The CDR3 region is CASSFTGTGPRGEQFF.

The chain's CDR3 is CASSQGLAGSRDTQYF. The chain joins TRBV7-2 to TRBJ2-3; no DNA is available, so the TRBD2 call from TCRdb remains unchecked. Germline V gene sequence: CDR1 SGHTA, CDR2 FQGNSA. The CDR3 spans 16 residues.